This entry is about one T cell receptor (beta chain). Its antigen is not identified. A much larger clone is a single base away; this may be a read error. The data were obtained in a study of tumor-infiltrating lymphocytes in primary liver carcinoma. In the study overall: Tumors were staged T1-T3 N0M0 and measured about 4.2 to 10 cm across.

Using a constant-region primer together with ProtoScript II reverse transcriptase, TCR beta cDNA was made from approximately 500 ng of total RNA. Three rounds of nested multiplex PCR with slightly modified ARM-PCR produced TCR beta libraries. It was with TRBV1-TRBV30 forward primers and a C-beta reverse primer that the first two PCR rounds were run, at around 10 cycles each. MiXCR was run by TCRdb on the multiplex PCR reads, yielding one entry per CDR3 protein. The sample contains around 50,000 distinct CDR3 sequences, over 70% of which appear only once. The CDR3 spans 13 residues. The V gene lost 5 bases and the J gene lost 12 bases, with 16 bases spanning the gap. The germline V gene has CDR1 KGHDR and CDR2 SFDVKD. The study co-extracted DNA and RNA from about 19-30 mg of unsorted bulk tissue. None of the patients had received treatment, and all had chronic HBV infection. Study outcomes and limitations: Tumor-blood pairs (like tumor-adjacent pairs) overlapped less than tumor region pairs did. Among top clones, only about 7-25% appeared in all five tumor regions.

The TCR comes from a man aged 35-49 years with primary liver carcinoma and hepatitis B virus infection. Sequenced: liver tumor tissue from sampling region 3. The subset denotes: tumor region T3, left-lateral pole. The chain employs TRBV24-1 and TRBJ2-1, with D possibly TRBD2 on 5 matching bases. In DNA, the CDR3 is TGTGCCACCAGTGCTCTATACTCGGGGTGGCAGTTCTTC. Encoded protein: CATSALYSGWQFF.